This T cell receptor beta chain was sequenced during a study of graft-versus-host responses after intestinal transplantation. Study at large: Recipients were given multivisceral, liver-intestinal, or isolated intestinal transplants.

The table came from immunoSEQ multiplex PCR; TCRdb's copy has only in-frame clones and leaves some out. The sample has fewer than 85,000 clones; 80% to 90% are singletons. This clone showed up just a few times. Antigen unknown. This CDR3 is 13 amino acids long. Trimming left V 3 bases short and J 4 bases short, with 7 bases between. Germline V gene lookup returns CDR1 SGHVT and CDR2 SQSDAQ. This TCR was sampled from a human donor who received an intestinal transplant. J is TRBJ1-5 and V is TRBV7-4, with unresolved D. Sample: unstimulated CD8+ T cells sorted from spleen or lymph node cells, taken before intestinal transplant. The CDR3 protein is CASSFSPNQPQHF. Written as DNA, the CDR3 is TGTGCCAGCAGCTTTAGCCCAAATCAGCCCCAGCATTTT.